The clone carrying this T cell receptor (beta chain) was detected only once. These data are taken from a study of graft-versus-host responses after intestinal transplantation. The starting material, graft tissue, was processed to release intraepithelial and lamina propria lymphocytes. The assay was immunoSEQ multiplex PCR, and TCRdb's table has in-frame clones only and misses some. The sample records more than 13,000 clones, approximately 70% being singletons. The germline V gene encodes CDR1 SGHRS and CDR2 YFSETQ. Trimming took 3 bases from V and 2 from J, leaving 17 bases between them. The CDR3 consists of 16 residues.

The input for sequencing was ileum tissue, taken around 700 days after intestinal transplantation. This clonotype originated in a human patient who received an intestinal transplant, so some T cells may come from the graft donor. The chain joins TRBV5-1 to TRBJ1-1; D ambiguous. This CDR3 reads CASSCGPLGINTEAFF. DNA of the CDR3: TGCGCCAGCAGCTGTGGACCCCTAGGGATTAACACTGAAGCTTTCTTT.